The clone carrying this T cell receptor beta chain was seen ten or more times. CDR3 length: 14 residues. V lost 4 bases and J lost 7; bases outside the gene matches: 10. This sample stems from a study of metastatic and nonmetastatic thyroid tumors. Study as a whole: Comparison of repertoires was carried out across blood and tumor or nodule tissue from malignant and benign thyroid patients.

TCRdb reprocessed the PCR reads using MiXCR. The sample includes roughly 40,000 clones, 18% of them seen just once. Thyroid surgery was performed in patients who had received no treatment beforehand. The receptor was isolated from a female donor with papillary thyroid cancer or a benign thyroid nodule (not recorded which). Some clones in this sample may be carry-over from other donors' samples. The chain is built from TRBV12-3 or TRBV12-4 and TRBJ2-7; 7 positions match TRBD1. The sequenced material came from tumor tissue. The CDR3 is CASSWDSGPREQYF. As DNA, the CDR3 is TGTGCCAGCAGTTGGGACAGTGGTCCTCGTGAGCAGTACTTC.